This T cell receptor beta chain was recorded in a study of identical twins. Regarding the study as a whole: Abundant cord blood beta clonotypes carried fewer insertions; memory repertoires showed none.

This CDR3 contains 14 residues. CDR1 is SGHTA, CDR2 FQGNSA, per germline. V was pared by 0 bases and J by 4 bases, with 10 bases between. Remarks on this clonotype: Antigen: not known.

TCRdb re-analysed the 5' RACE reads in MiXCR, keeping a single row per CDR3 protein. The repertoire holds about 700,000 distinct CDR3 sequences, approximately 6.1% seen once, with around 1.9% in the top ten. This chain connects TRBV7-2 to TRBJ2-7, with a possible D match to TRBD2 (6 bases). The receptor comes from a man between 18 and 35 years old in good health. The sequenced sample was naive T cells sorted from blood. The CDR3 protein is CASSLAQAGYEQYF. As DNA, the CDR3 is TGTGCCAGCAGCTTAGCTCAGGCGGGGTACGAGCAGTACTTC.